This T cell receptor (beta chain) was found in a study of T cells after yellow fever vaccination. TCRdb re-called the 5' RACE reads with MiXCR, one entry per CDR3 protein. The table has roughly 120,000 distinct CDR3 sequences, about 6.8% seen once. The V end was cut by 6 bases, the J end by 3 bases, with 13 bases between. The V gene's germline CDR1 is SGHTA and CDR2 FQGTGA. The CDR3 is 14 residues long. This clonotype was found a few times. The chain joins TRBV7-3 to TRBJ2-3, with D possibly TRBD1 on 6 matching bases. Sequenced material: CD4+ T cells sorted from PBMCs, taken approximately 40 days after the first yellow fever vaccination. This sequence was found in a man between 18 and 29 years old who received the YFV17D yellow fever vaccine. The CDR3 loop reads CASSTGIATDTQYF. Written as DNA, the CDR3 is TGTGCCAGCAGTACAGGGATTGCGACAGATACGCAGTATTTT. Looking up the rest from reference TRBV7-3 and TRBJ2-3 gives the full variable domain: GAGVSQTPSNKVTEKGKYVELRCDPISGHTALYWYRQSLGQGPEFLIYFQGTGAADDSGLPNDRFFAVRPEGSVSTLKIQRTERGDSAVYLCASSTGIATDTQYFGPGTRLTVL.